Each of the 23 T cell receptor beta chains below was sequenced from the same sample in a study of shared clonotypes between healthy human individuals. Libraries were prepared by immunoSEQ multiplex PCR; TCRdb keeps only in-frame clonotypes and omits some of them. Altogether roughly 570,000 clones are present, 95% to 98% being singletons, with the ten largest covering 0.3%. Naive CD8 cells lacked CD45RO, underwent positive selection for CCR7 and left out terminally differentiated effector memory CD45RA+ cells. The source material was naive CD8+ T cells sorted from blood. These receptors were collected from a man aged 25 to 40 in good health.

In DNA form, the CDR3 reads TGTGCCAGCAGCTCACTAGCCGATGAGCAGTTCTTC. Protein sequence: CASSSLADEQFF. This sequence joins TRBV5-5 and TRBJ2-1, with a possible D match to TRBD2 (6 bases). Germline V lookup: CDR1 SGHKS, CDR2 YYEKEE (reference sequence). The CDR3 runs to 12 residues. Trimming left V 3 bases short and J 8 bases short, with 9 bases between.

Of note for this clone: The sample holds other DNA sequences that translate to the same CDR3. The chain couples TRBV5-6 to TRBJ2-3; D unclear. The V and J ends lost 0 bases and 5 bases respectively, with 4 bases between them. CDR1 is SGHDT and CDR2 is YYEEEE in the germline V gene. CDR3 size: 12 residues. The CDR3, as DNA: TGTGCCAGCAGCTTGGGCGGAGATACGCAGTATTTT. This gives the protein CASSLGGDTQYF.

CDR3 DNA sequence: TGTGCCAGCAGTTTTCGGGTTGGGATTCGAGCCGGGGAGCTGTTTTTT. This codes for CASSFRVGIRAGELFF. The rearrangement uses TRBV28 and TRBJ2-2; no firm D call. Trimming took 3 bases from V and 6 from J, leaving 17 bases between them. The CDR3 runs 16 residues. From germline, CDR1 is MDHEN and CDR2 SYDVKM.

The rearrangement links TRBV11-3 to TRBJ2-1; 11 bases match TRBD1. V was pared by 1 base and J by 10 bases, with 6 bases of the junction left unmatched. CDR1 and CDR2 from the germline V gene are SGHNT and YENEEA. This CDR3 is built from 15 residues. CDR3 sequence reads: CASSLVGQGVEEQFF. The DNA of the CDR3 is TGTGCCAGCAGCTTAGTGGGACAGGGGGTGGAAGAGCAGTTCTTC.

CDR3 sequence reads: CASSLVLAGQTGELFF. Written as DNA, the CDR3 is TGTGCCAGCAGTCTGGTTCTAGCGGGCCAAACCGGGGAGCTGTTTTTT. The chain uses TRBV7-7 and TRBJ2-2; 8 bases fit TRBD2. The junction had 11 bases not matched to a gene; V was cut back by 6 bases and J by 5 bases. The CDR3 is made up of 16 amino acids. CDR1 SSHAT and CDR2 FNYEAQ come from the germline V gene (reference sequence).

The chain links TRBV16 to TRBJ1-5, with D tentatively TRBD1 (5 bases). CDR3 length: 15 residues. The germline V gene has CDR1 KGHSY and CDR2 FQNENV. V dropped 4 bases and J dropped 0 bases, with 10 bases sitting between them. The CDR3 loop reads CASSRSDSSNQPQHF. DNA for the CDR3: TGTGCCAGCAGCCGAAGTGACAGTAGCAATCAGCCCCAGCATTTT.

This clone showed up just once. The chain links TRBV28 to TRBJ2-7; D is ambiguous. This CDR3 spans 13 amino acids. The germline V gene encodes CDR1 MDHEN and CDR2 SYDVKM. V was cut by 4 bases and J by 1 base, with 8 bases left in between. The CDR3 loop reads CASSWTLSYEQYF. The CDR3 DNA sequence: TGTGCCAGCAGTTGGACCCTGTCCTACGAGCAGTACTTC. The whole variable domain, remainder taken from reference TRBV28 and TRBJ2-7, is DVKVTQSSRYLVKRTGEKVFLECVQDMDHENMFWYRQDPGLGLRLIYFSYDVKMKEKGDIPEGYSVSREKKERFSLILESASTNQTSMYLCASSWTLSYEQYFGPGTRLTVT.

The chain has TRBV28 and TRBJ2-5, with 12 bases fitting TRBD2. After removal of 3 bases from V and 5 bases from J, the junction contained 7 bases not matched to a gene. Germline values: CDR1 MDHEN, CDR2 SYDVKM. The CDR3 spans 16 residues. The CDR3: CASSFRLAGAAETQYF. In DNA, the CDR3 is TGTGCCAGCAGTTTCCGACTAGCGGGAGCTGCCGAGACCCAGTACTTC.

With regard to this clone: Other DNA sequences in this sample translate to the same CDR3. The chain couples TRBV6-5 to TRBJ2-2; D might be TRBD2 (6 bases). CDR1 is MNHEY and CDR2 is SVGAGI in the germline V gene. V was cut by 0 bases and J by 4 bases, with 9 bases left in between. CDR3 length: 15 residues. The CDR3 DNA is TGTGCCAGCAGTTACTCGACCGGGGGCACCGGGGAGCTGTTTTTT. Its translation is CASSYSTGGTGELFF.

This clone came up once. The chain combines TRBV11-1 with TRBJ2-1; D perhaps matches TRBD2 (5 bases). Trimming took 3 bases from V and 3 from J, leaving 15 bases between them. The CDR3 totals 16 residues. Germline CDR1 reads SGHAT; CDR2 reads FQDESV (reference sequence). CDR3 DNA sequence: TGTGCCAGCAGCTTCGTCGGGATTAGAGGCTACAATGAGCAGTTCTTC. It specifies CASSFVGIRGYNEQFF.

The rearrangement uses TRBV27 and TRBJ2-1; D tentatively fits TRBD1 or TRBD2 (5 bases each). From germline, CDR1 is MNHEY and CDR2 SMNVEV (reference sequence). Trimming took off 6 bases at V and 0 bases at J, with 12 bases between the two ends. CDR3 length: 15 amino acids. Here the CDR3 DNA reads TGTGCCAGCAGGTTGGGACCTAGCTCCTACAATGAGCAGTTCTTC. It is translated as CASRLGPSSYNEQFF.

This clone came up once. V and J are TRBV4-1 and TRBJ2-7, with D perhaps TRBD1 or TRBD2 (6 bases each). CDR1 is MGHRA and CDR2 is YSYEKL in the germline V gene. V lost 0 bases, J lost 3 bases, and 12 bases lay in between. This CDR3 is 15 amino acids long. CDR3 amino acids: CASSQDIGGIYEQYF. The CDR3 nucleotides are TGCGCCAGCAGCCAAGATATCGGGGGCATCTACGAGCAGTACTTC.

The chain carries TRBV11-2 and TRBJ2-1, with 11 bases lining up with TRBD2. Trimming at V came to 4 bases and at J to 5 bases, leaving 7 bases not matched to a gene. CDR1 is SGHAT, CDR2 FQNNGV, per germline. CDR3 length: 16 amino acids. CDR3 DNA: TGTGCCAGCAGCTCGAGTGGGACTAGCGGAAACAATGAGCAGTTCTTC. Protein: CASSSSGTSGNNEQFF.

The genes are TRBV2 and TRBJ1-2; TRBD1 is a possible D gene (6 bases). The ends were cut back, 2 bases at V and 5 bases at J, with 15 bases in the middle. CDR3 length: 15 amino acids. Germline V gives CDR1 SNHLY, CDR2 FYNNEI. As DNA, the CDR3 is TGTGCCAGCAGTGAAAATATACAGGGAGGGTATGGCTACACCTTC. Translated, it gives CASSENIQGGYGYTF.

J is TRBJ1-5 and V is TRBV5-5; tentative D call: TRBD1 (5 bases). Germline V lookup: CDR1 SGHKS, CDR2 YYEKEE (reference sequence). The CDR3 totals 13 residues. V lost 4 bases, J lost 4 bases, and 9 bases lay in between. DNA of the CDR3: TGTGCCAGCAGCGGGGGACCGAATCAGCCCCAGCATTTT. Protein: CASSGGPNQPQHF.

This clone showed up just once. The rearrangement joins TRBV7-7 to TRBJ2-6; unclear D gene. This CDR3 is built from 15 residues. Trimming pared 5 bases from V and 0 bases from J, leaving 8 bases between. Germline loops: CDR1 SSHAT, CDR2 FNYEAQ (reference sequence). CDR3 sequence (DNA): TGTGCCAGCAGCCTCGAAACCTCTGGGGCCAACGTCCTGACTTTC. Protein sequence: CASSLETSGANVLTF.

The J gene is TRBJ2-5, the V gene TRBV27; 7 bases map to TRBD1. Trimming removed 4 bases from V and 3 bases from J; junction bases left unmatched: 14. The CDR3 extends over 17 amino acids. CDR1 is MNHEY and CDR2 is SMNVEV in the germline V gene (reference sequence). The CDR3 bases are TGTGCCAGCAGTTGGAGGCCGATGACAGGGAATAAAGAGACCCAGTACTTC. It specifies CASSWRPMTGNKETQYF.

Of note for this clone: Different DNA sequences within this sample yield the same CDR3. The J gene is TRBJ2-5, the V gene TRBV7-9; D gene ambiguous. CDR1 is SEHNR and CDR2 is FQNEAQ in the germline V gene (reference sequence). The germline V and J ends were trimmed by 3 bases and 5 bases, with 4 bases remaining between them. The CDR3 loop spans 11 amino acids. CDR3 loop: CASSFSETQYF. The CDR3 bases are TGTGCCAGCAGCTTCAGTGAGACCCAGTACTTC.

The rearrangement uses TRBV5-4 and TRBJ2-1, with a tentative D call TRBD1 (5 bases). Germline V gene data show CDR1 as SGHNT and CDR2 as YYREEE (reference sequence). Trimming took 2 bases from V and 6 from J, leaving 9 bases between them. The CDR3 has 13 residues. The CDR3 sequence is CASSFGQSNEQFF. For the CDR3, the DNA is TGTGCCAGCAGCTTTGGACAAAGCAATGAGCAGTTCTTC. The complete variable domain, with remaining parts taken from reference TRBV5-4 and TRBJ2-1, reads ETGVTQSPTHLIKTRGQQVTLRCSSQSGHNTVSWYQQALGQGPQFIFQYYREEENGRGNFPPRFSGLQFPNYSSELNVNALELDDSALYLCASSFGQSNEQFFGPGTRLTVL.

The chain has TRBV7-9 and TRBJ2-1, with 8 positions matching TRBD2. This CDR3 has 16 residues. The germline CDR1 and CDR2 sequences are SEHNR and FQNEAQ (reference sequence). V was pared by 3 bases and J by 9 bases, with 13 bases of the junction left unmatched. Here the CDR3 DNA reads TGTGCCAGCAGCTTTCTGGGGCGGGAGGTGTCTCCTGAGCAGTTCTTC. Its protein product is CASSFLGREVSPEQFF.

The chain couples TRBV7-9 to TRBJ2-3; 10 bases map to TRBD1. The CDR3 loop spans 15 amino acids. The V segment lost 5 bases and the J segment 4 bases; nucleotides outside the gene matches: 6. From germline, CDR1 is SEHNR and CDR2 FQNEAQ (reference sequence). CDR3 sequence: CASSNRDRGSDTQYF. The CDR3 DNA sequence: TGTGCCAGCAGCAACCGGGACAGGGGATCAGATACGCAGTATTTT.

The J gene is TRBJ2-1, the V gene TRBV5-4; 8 nucleotides line up with TRBD1. The germline V gene encodes CDR1 SGHNT and CDR2 YYREEE (reference sequence). V lost 1 base and J lost 7; bases outside the gene matches: 7. This CDR3 is 15 amino acids long. The chain's CDR3 is CASSLNQGAGNEQFF. In DNA form, the CDR3 reads TGTGCCAGCAGCTTGAATCAGGGGGCGGGTAATGAGCAGTTCTTC.

The chain combines TRBV5-1 with TRBJ2-5; TRBD1 agrees at 10 bases. J gave up 4 bases and V 1 base, and 4 bases lay outside the gene matches. CDR1 is SGHRS and CDR2 is YFSETQ in the germline V gene. This CDR3 comprises 15 residues. The CDR3 region has the DNA TGCGCCAGCAGCTTGCGGGACAGGGGAAGAGAGACCCAGTACTTC. Translated, it gives CASSLRDRGRETQYF.